This T cell receptor (beta chain) was profiled in a study of cytomegalovirus exposure and HLA in healthy donors (TCRdb year 2017). Concerning the study at large: An earlier analysis of several hundred of the donors reported 250 to 300 Gb of sequence data and around 120 million unique TCR beta sequences from around 200 million T cells. An early release covering about 600 HLA-typed donors comprised about 300 gigabases of sequencing data and tens of millions of unique TCR sequences. The genetic ancestry cluster associated with self-reported Caucasian donors included around four fifths of the roughly 360 genotyped donors. The aim of the study was to test whether cataloging public T cell receptors could identify signatures of past pathogen exposure. Using immunosequencing, the study profiled T cell repertoires from 666 subjects and related those repertoires to cytomegalovirus serostatus. Along with the roughly 670-subject first cohort, a separate validation cohort of approximately 110 different subjects was used. To predict cytomegalovirus infection status, the study brought together high-throughput TCR immunosequencing, statistical association of individual TCRs with disease status, and machine learning. To study patterns of TCR occurrence, a later analysis re-analyzed previously published TCR beta repertoires from 500 to 850 donors and added high-resolution HLA genotyping. Rather than using new phenotypic data, the later analysis identified candidate immune exposures from TCR beta sequences and from how often those sequences occurred across donors. An earlier analysis of 587 of the donors used high-throughput TCR beta sequencing to judge whether each TCR beta V gene segment behaved as functional or pseudogenic. Donor age, sex, ethnicity and CMV serostatus were compiled together with the repertoire data. A later genetic analysis used genome-wide SNP genotypes for about 55% of the 666 donors, treating that subset as a discovery cohort. All discovery cohort repertoires had been generated using a single sequencing platform. HLA typing covered class I and class II loci at four-digit resolution. The number of typed donors differed by locus: about 620-640 for A, B, C, DRB1 and DQB1; approximately 540 for DQA1; 606 for DPA1; and roughly 450 for DPB1. Four to six DR-DQ haplotypes were handled as single units for association and clustering because linkage in the cohort was strong. On average, about 240,000 unique TCR beta nucleotide sequences were sequenced per donor among 300 to 500 genotyped donors of the cohort, with about 17% of those sequences being non-productive.

The study at large found these results: Because HLA typing was unavailable for some donors at each locus, only the typed subset was used in association tests. The 87-base-pair reads could not distinguish some IMGT-functional V segments, including TRBV6-2 and TRBV6-3, so those segments were excluded. An association between a missense DCLRE1C variant and V-gene and J-gene trimming of TCR beta chains was found in a later genetic analysis and replicated in an independent cohort. Presence/absence analyses assumed roughly uniform sequencing depth across donors, an assumption that may not hold. In a later analysis, HLA-associated TCR beta chains showed more clonal expansion and lower generation probabilities than non-associated chains that were equally common. A later analysis found that most CMV-associated TCR beta chains appeared HLA-restricted, with HLA associations seemingly driven largely by CMV exposure. While some public TCRs were present in many individuals, most TCR sequences turned up only very rarely across donors. According to a later genetic analysis, donors in an Asian-associated ancestry cluster had fewer N-insertions in productive TCRs than the roughly 700-donor mean. In this cohort, only TCR beta chains were sequenced, and detectable features were limited by the absence of alpha or paired-chain data. A further reported finding was that TCR beta sequences accurately predicted the HLA-A and HLA-B alleles for most subjects in the first cohort. In an earlier analysis of 587 of the donors, most TCR beta V segments appeared in productive rearrangements about 90% or about 30% of the time, broadly matching IMGT annotations. Linkage disequilibrium might explain the correlated functional status among segregating V segments, but an unknown experimental factor could not be excluded. According to a later analysis, TCR association rates differed among HLA loci, with DRB1 alleles showing the most associated TCRs and HLA-C alleles showing the fewest. When HLA alleles, especially DR and DQ, strongly co-occurred, attributing TCR associations to individual alleles was difficult. In the study, approximately 160 TCR beta chains were listed as associated with cytomegalovirus. Because counts were too low, roughly 17 rarely observed V segments, including chromosome 9 orphons, were left out of the earlier analysis of roughly 600 of the donors. According to a later analysis, parvovirus B19, influenza, CMV and Epstein-Barr virus appeared linked to several top co-occurrence clusters. Cytomegalovirus status was reported to be diagnosed by the classifier with high specificity and sensitivity in both the original and validation cohorts. The authors suggested that the approach could potentially be extended to other disease states and immunological phenotypes. A few of the identified cytomegalovirus-associated TCR beta chains were confirmed in vitro to be specific for cytomegalovirus antigens. For the cohort, immune exposure information was limited to CMV serostatus. In a later analysis, some 18,000 TCR beta sequences were associated with specific HLA alleles at a false discovery rate of 0.05. A cluster of highly shared sequence variants was judged likely to be a technical artifact of the sequencing pipeline.

The cohort consisted of approximately 690 healthy bone marrow donors. Cohort members were all nominally healthy when sampled, although unrecorded immune exposures were likely present. The donor tested CMV seropositive, placing the donor among the roughly 300 seropositive members of the cohort. Each donor provided a peripheral blood sample, and peripheral blood mononuclear cells were used for TCR beta sequencing. The Qiagen DNeasy Blood Extraction Kit was used to extract genomic DNA from the blood cell samples. As concerns this clone: Its antigen is currently not known. Base qualities are not recorded, but no much larger clone differs from it by a single base.

The germline V gene gives CDR1 as SGDLS and CDR2 as YYNGEE. The CDR3 runs 14 amino acids, cysteine and phenylalanine included. The only DNA kept is the CDR3, 42 bases in frame from the first base. Relative to germline, V is missing 3 bases and J is missing 1 base, with 4 bases of the junction outside any gene match. The method was the immunoSEQ multiplex PCR assay. A mixture of 60 forward primers for TCR Vbeta segments and 13 reverse primers for TCR Jbeta segments was used in the multiplex PCR. The CDR3 region of rearranged TCR beta genes was amplified from genomic DNA with a multiplex PCR assay. The amplified TCR beta libraries were sequenced on the Illumina HiSeq System as 87-base-pair reads. As for how the authors treated the data: A later analysis counted 75 million to 100 million unique TCR beta chains across the 700 or so repertoires, and roughly 9.9 million of these chains were shared by at least two donors. A nearest-neighbor algorithm error-corrected the raw reads and collapsed the reads into unique sequences, merging closely related sequences to remove PCR and sequencing errors. Alignment of CDR3 sequences to IMGT reference sequences was used to assign V, D and J gene segments. For a sequence to be retained, at least a six-nucleotide match to both a V gene segment and a J gene segment was required. Rearrangements were called productive when the CDR3 lacked stop codons and stayed in frame with V and J; all others were non-productive. CDR3 was defined according to IMGT convention as the region running from the second conserved V-encoded cysteine to the conserved J-encoded phenylalanine. In an earlier analysis of roughly 610 of the donors, sequences lacking an unambiguous match to a single V gene segment were excluded. In an earlier analysis of around 600 of the donors, V segments were called functional above 56.7% productive rearrangements and were called segregating when the between-donor standard deviation exceeded 5%. A statistical classification framework was built for diagnosing cytomegalovirus status from the catalog of TCR beta chain sequences. A later analysis assigned V and J genes by comparing TCR nucleotide sequences with IMGT/GENE-DB human TR gene sequences. The TCRdist pipeline was used in a later analysis to assign CDR3 sequences and most-parsimonious VDJ recombination scenarios. In a later analysis, each TCR beta chain was defined by its CDR3 amino acid sequence together with its V-gene family, and reads lacking a unique V-gene family were excluded. A later analysis removed roughly 590 highly shared, low-generation-probability nucleotide sequences to deal with suspected cross-contamination and a sequencing artifact. For each public chain, a later analysis derived a clonal expansion index from normalized ranks of inferred template counts within each repertoire. Generation probabilities in a later analysis came from a VDJ recombination model fitted to out-of-frame rearrangements, and those results were checked against IGoR. Hypergeometric tests were used in a later analysis to score TCR-TCR, TCR-HLA and TCR-CMV co-occurrence, with a repertoire-size bias correction applied to the TCR pairs. In a later analysis, false discovery rates were estimated by permuting HLA or CMV assignments 20 times. In a later analysis, co-occurring TCRs were grouped using DBSCAN, and TCRdist sequence similarity was added for clustering within HLA-allele-positive subsets. For co-occurrence clustering, repertoires with fewer than 30,000 or more than 120,000 public chains were excluded, along with five repertoires with anomalous nucleotide sharing. The clones in this table, taken by TCRdb from immuneACCESS, are in-frame only. Not every clone is retained; where verified, under half of the shortfall comes from an unresolved V gene, and the cause of the rest is unknown. D and trimming come from the DNA, and the V and J calls and clone size come from that table. Recorded for this sample are about 150,000 clones; 72% of them occurred a single time. The ten largest account for 4.2% of the sample.

The chain is made from TRBV9 and TRBJ2-7, with 7 central nucleotides matching TRBD1. The source material was PBMCs. This sequence originates from a man aged 45 to 65 in good health and CMV-seropositive. The sequence in DNA is TGTGCCAGCAGCGAGGGACAGTTGTCCTACGAGCAGTACTTC. Translation gives CASSEGQLSYEQYF.